This TCR beta chain was profiled in a study of identical twins. Study-wide points: Twins' excess sharing was less marked for out-of-frame beta sequences. Memory repertoires showed no such pattern, whereas abundant cord blood beta clonotypes carried fewer insertions.

From the 5' RACE reads, TCRdb called clonotypes with MiXCR, one entry per CDR3 protein. The sample records nearly 200,000 distinct CDR3 sequences, about 16% being singletons. Per germline, CDR1 LGHNT and CDR2 FRNRAP. This CDR3 is 16 amino acids long. The ends were cut back, 3 bases at V and 0 bases at J, with 15 bases in the middle. This clonotype was seen many times. The antigen is undetermined. These data also formed part of another study, on T cells expressing NK-cell markers. From that study: The sequencing cohort of eight donors included seven HCMV-seropositive individuals and one seronegative individual.

Sequenced sample: CD8+ T cells sorted from blood. V usage is TRBV12-5 and J usage is TRBJ2-7; D unresolved. This clonotype was obtained from a woman aged 18-29 years in good health. The CDR3 sequence: CASGFRQELISYEQYF. The CDR3 region has the DNA TGTGCTAGTGGTTTTCGGCAGGAGTTAATCTCCTACGAGCAGTACTTC.